This entry features one T cell receptor (beta chain) sequence. In the authors' workflow: Using reference gene primer amplification, nucleated cell counts were estimated. Generated by immunoSEQ multiplex PCR, the TCRdb table keeps only in-frame clones and is missing some. V and J calls plus clone size are reproduced from that table; the DNA served to infer D and trimming. This table holds 300,000 to 400,000 clones, around 89% found once. These data come from a study of blood T cell repertoires in COVID-19. The wider study: PBMCs, B-cell-depleted T cells, or T cells were the source of the cDNA or gDNA that made up the material.

Germline V gene data show CDR1 as SGHRS and CDR2 as YFSETQ. V was clipped by 0 bases and J by 3 bases, with 10 bases between them. CDR3 length: 15 amino acids. Source material: PBMCs or T cells enriched from blood (not recorded which). The origin of this receptor is a woman aged 30 to 39 with acute COVID-19. The chain uses TRBV5-1 and TRBJ2-1; perhaps TRBD1 as D (6 bases). For the CDR3, the DNA is TGCGCCAGCAGCTTGGGACAGGCCGACTACAATGAGCAGTTCTTC. As protein: CASSLGQADYNEQFF.